This T cell receptor (beta chain) was identified during a study of shared clonotypes between healthy human individuals. Germline values: CDR1 KGHSH, CDR2 LQKENI. The V gene lost 0 bases and the J gene lost 14 bases, with 14 bases spanning the gap. The CDR3 length is 13 residues. Deep was the level at which the assay was run. Sorted-subset replicate PCR reactions were performed with approximately 200 ng DNA, corresponding to tens of thousands of T cell genomes. Sequencing used immunoSEQ multiplex PCR; TCRdb keeps in-frame clones, though not all of them. In the table there are roughly 1.5 million clones, about 98% of which are singletons.

Material for sequencing was naive CD4+ T cells sorted from blood. The subset denotes: CD45RA+ positively selected. This clonotype was obtained from a man aged 25 to 40 in good health. The rearrangement uses TRBV18 and TRBJ2-1; possible D gene TRBD2, 5 bases. The CDR3 here is CASSPPDLMREFF. The CDR3 DNA follows: TGTGCCAGCTCACCACCGGACTTAATGAGGGAGTTCTTC. Based on the CDR3 plus reference TRBV18 and TRBJ2-1, the full variable domain is NAGVMQNPRHLVRRRGQEARLRCSPMKGHSHVYWYRQLPEEGLKFMVYLQKENIIDESGMPKERFSAEFPKEGPSILRIQQVVRGDSAAYFCASSPPDLMREFFGPGTRLTVL.